This T cell receptor (beta chain) was observed in a study of CD8 T cells in Susac syndrome. This CDR3 spans 15 amino acids. Germline V lookup: CDR1 ENHRY, CDR2 SYGVKD. The ends lost 0 bases at V and 3 bases at J; junction bases unmatched: 3. High-throughput TCR beta sequencing covered peripheral CD8+ and CD4+ T cells. The CD8+ and CD4+ T cells were negatively isolated, with the TEMRA cells enriched by FACS. RNA, at about 0.45 to 1 ug, was reverse transcribed with random hexamers. An immunoSEQ multiplex PCR generated amplified TCR beta CDR3 products spanning 54 Vbeta and 13 Jbeta. TCRdb ran MiXCR on the immunoSEQ multiplex PCR reads and lists one entry per CDR3 protein. The sample yields about 300,000 distinct CDR3 sequences, approximately 89% seen once. Broader study findings: The study recognized that the number of individuals in its TCR sequencing and HLA analysis was relatively small.

Turning to this clonotype: Its antigen is as yet unknown.

The sample was CD8+ T cells from PBMCs. The chain carries TRBV10-3 and TRBJ2-7; TRBD1 aligns across 9 bases. This TCR was recovered from a human donor with multiple sclerosis. The DNA of the CDR3 is TGTGCCATCAGTGAGTCGGGGACAGGGATCTACGAGCAGTACTTC. It specifies CAISESGTGIYEQYF.